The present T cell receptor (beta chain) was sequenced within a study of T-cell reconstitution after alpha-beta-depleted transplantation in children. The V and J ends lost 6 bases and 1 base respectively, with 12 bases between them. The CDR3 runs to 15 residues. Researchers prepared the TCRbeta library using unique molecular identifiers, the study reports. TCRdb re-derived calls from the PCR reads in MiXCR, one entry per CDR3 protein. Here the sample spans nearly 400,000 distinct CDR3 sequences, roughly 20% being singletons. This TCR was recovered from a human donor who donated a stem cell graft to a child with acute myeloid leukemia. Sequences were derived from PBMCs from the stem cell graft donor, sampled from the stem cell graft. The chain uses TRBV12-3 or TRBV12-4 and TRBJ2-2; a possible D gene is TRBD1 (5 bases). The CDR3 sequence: CASSLTGGNTGELFF. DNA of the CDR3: TGTGCCAGCAGCCTTACAGGCGGGAACACCGGGGAGCTGTTTTTT.